The 23 T cell receptor beta chains below all came from one sample that was sequenced in a study of T-cell memory formation after mild COVID-19. Each CDR3 protein is one row after TCRdb ran MiXCR on the 5' RACE reads. Seen here are about 320,000 distinct CDR3 sequences, 14% observed once, and the top ten hold 21%. Sequenced material: PBMCs or a T cell subset sorted from them (not recorded which). The source of these receptors is a man younger than 30 who had mild COVID-19 (a few samples of this study predate the infection). Cell type and time point are not known.

V gene TRBV6-1 combines with J gene TRBJ2-3; 11 bases are shared with TRBD2. In germline, CDR1 is MNHNS, CDR2 SASEGT. J was trimmed by 5 bases and V by 8 bases; bases with no gene match: 9. The CDR3 has 15 amino acids. This CDR3 is CASGILAGAGDTQYF. The DNA for the CDR3 is TGTGCCAGCGGAATACTAGCGGGGGCTGGAGATACGCAGTATTTT.

V is TRBV7-8 and J is TRBJ2-3; possibly TRBD1 for D (6 bases). Germline-derived CDR1 and CDR2 are SGHVS and FQNEAQ. This CDR3 is 16 amino acids long. The V and J ends lost 1 base and 5 bases respectively, with 16 bases between them. CDR3 amino acids: CASSLVGRAQGDTQYF. The CDR3, as DNA: TGTGCCAGCAGCTTAGTCGGTCGTGCACAGGGAGATACGCAGTATTTT.

The table lists this clonotype with many counts. An end of the junction differs from the germline gene, which may be a read error. This rearrangement joins TRBV4-2 to TRBJ2-7; 8 nucleotides line up with TRBD2. Germline-derived CDR1 and CDR2 are LGHNA and YNFKEQ. This CDR3 contains 11 residues. CDR3 bases: TGTGCCAGCAGCCAAGTTGCGGGGGGCCCCTTC. This sequence encodes CASSQVAGGPF.

This CDR3 is CASSDTGGAYNEQFF. The CDR3, as DNA: TGCGCCAGCAGCGACACAGGGGGCGCCTACAATGAGCAGTTCTTC. J is TRBJ2-1 and V is TRBV5-1; TRBD1 aligns across 9 bases. This CDR3 comprises 15 residues. With V trimmed by 4 bases and J by 2 bases, 4 bases remained unmatched. CDR1 is SGHRS and CDR2 is YFSETQ in the germline V gene.

The rearrangement links TRBV29-1 to TRBJ2-1; maybe TRBD1 (6 bases). The CDR3 loop spans 15 amino acids. V dropped 1 base and J dropped 2 bases, with 12 bases sitting between them. Germline-derived CDR1 and CDR2 are SQVTM and ANQGSEA. CDR3 nucleotides: TGCAGCGTTGAAGTGATCGGGACACCCTACAATGAGCAGTTCTTC. This translates into CSVEVIGTPYNEQFF.

This clonotype has only a few counts. This chain connects TRBV5-1 to TRBJ2-3; D possibly corresponds to TRBD1 (5 bases). Germline V CDR1 and CDR2: SGHRS, YFSETQ. The CDR3 totals 13 residues. Between the trimmed V and J ends, which lost 5 bases and 2 bases, there was a span of 9 bases. The CDR3 is CASRAGNTDTQYF. For the CDR3, the DNA is TGCGCCAGCAGGGCAGGGAACACAGATACGCAGTATTTT. The variable domain in full, with the rest retrieved from reference TRBV5-1 and TRBJ2-3, is KAGVTQTPRYLIKTRGQQVTLSCSPISGHRSVSWYQQTPGQGLQFLFEYFSETQRNKGNFPGRFSGRQFSNSRSEMNVSTLELGDSALYLCASRAGNTDTQYFGPGTRLTVL.

On this clonotype: Germline is not matched at one junction end, which may reflect a read error. The chain uses TRBV20-1 and TRBJ1-2; 9 bases are a match to TRBD1. The germline CDR1 and CDR2 sequences are DFQATT and SNEGSKA (reference sequence). The CDR3 has 12 amino acids. For the CDR3, the DNA is TGCAGTGCTAGATACCGGGACAGGGTTCCCCCCTTC. It yields the protein CSARYRDRVPPF.

This clonotype was counted only a few times. The chain couples TRBV7-9 to TRBJ2-3; no clear D gene. The germline V gene has CDR1 SEHNR and CDR2 FQNEAQ (reference sequence). The CDR3 covers 14 residues. V lost 5 bases and J lost 3, with 12 bases in between. This CDR3 is CASSRPGGTDTQYF. The DNA for the CDR3 is TGTGCCAGCAGCCGACCAGGCGGTACAGATACGCAGTATTTT.

The genes are TRBV20-1 and TRBJ1-1; D ambiguous. The V gene lost 5 bases and the J gene lost 1 base, with 11 bases spanning the gap. This CDR3 spans 13 amino acids. The germline V gene has CDR1 DFQATT and CDR2 SNEGSKA (reference sequence). CDR3 DNA: TGCAGTGCTCGCCGAGACGGGAACACTGAAGCTTTCTTT. Translated: CSARRDGNTEAFF.

This chain uses TRBV6-6 with TRBJ1-5, with D perhaps matching TRBD1 (5 bases). Trimming shortened V by 6 bases and J by 8 bases, and 11 bases separated the two germline ends. The CDR3 sequence is 12 residues long. The germline gives CDR1 MNHNY, CDR2 SVGAGI (reference sequence). Written as DNA, the CDR3 is TGTGCCAGCAGCGAAGGGGTTGAGCCCCAGCATTTT. It specifies CASSEGVEPQHF.

This clonotype was counted between two and nine times. The J gene is TRBJ2-5, the V gene TRBV7-2; 11 bases match TRBD2. Germline trimming cut 3 bases from V and 2 bases from J; bases unmatched to any gene: 5. The CDR3 spans 16 residues. The germline V gene has CDR1 SGHTA and CDR2 FQGNSA. CDR3 sequence (DNA): TGTGCCAGCAGCTTTCGACTAGCGGGGTCTCAAGAGACCCAGTACTTC. Residues: CASSFRLAGSQETQYF.

The sample holds a few counts of this clonotype. The rearrangement links TRBV28 to TRBJ1-1; tentatively, D is TRBD1 (6 bases). CDR1 MDHEN and CDR2 SYDVKM come from the germline V gene. This CDR3 has 13 residues. V was shortened by 8 bases and J by 0 bases, with 10 bases between the two germline ends. As DNA, the CDR3 is TGTGCCAGCGGGGGGACACTGAACACTGAAGCTTTCTTT. Translating it yields CASGGTLNTEAFF.

This chain links TRBV18 with TRBJ2-5; TRBD1 is a possible D gene (5 bases). The V end was cut by 6 bases, the J end by 0 bases, with 14 bases between. CDR3 length: 15 amino acids. CDR1 and CDR2 from the germline V gene are KGHSH and LQKENI. The CDR3 nucleotides are TGTGCCAGCTCCCCGCCTCCAGGGTACCAAGAGACCCAGTACTTC. The encoded protein is CASSPPPGYQETQYF.

The V call is TRBV12-3 or TRBV12-4, the J call TRBJ2-4; tentative D call: TRBD1 (5 bases). This CDR3 has 15 amino acids. The V end lost 5 bases, the J end lost 0 bases, and 11 bases lay between the germline ends. The CDR3 spells CASSDSTIAKNIQYF. Written as DNA, the CDR3 is TGTGCCAGCAGTGACAGCACAATAGCCAAAAACATTCAGTACTTC.

The CDR3 is CASSQLKDRAYYGYTF. The DNA of the CDR3 is TGCGCCAGCAGCCAATTGAAAGACAGGGCCTACTATGGCTACACCTTC. The chain recombines TRBV4-3 with TRBJ1-2; 7 bases map to TRBD1. CDR1 and CDR2 from the germline V gene are LGHNA and YSLEER. The length of the CDR3 is 16 residues. Germline trimming cut 2 bases from V and 3 bases from J; bases unmatched to any gene: 9.

The J gene is TRBJ1-1, the V gene TRBV5-1; the D gene is possibly TRBD1 (6 bases). The CDR3 has 14 amino acids. V was pared by 3 bases and J by 3 bases, with 12 bases between. Germline lookup yields CDR1 SGHRS and CDR2 YFSETQ. This CDR3 is CASSSTGRDTEAFF. For the CDR3, the DNA is TGCGCCAGCAGCTCCACAGGGAGGGACACTGAAGCTTTCTTT.

The CDR3 DNA reads as TGTGCCAGCAGTTTGACAGGGTTAGGCGAGCAGTACTTC. This sequence encodes CASSLTGLGEQYF. This sequence joins TRBV12-3 or TRBV12-4 and TRBJ2-7, with 7 bases fitting TRBD1. This CDR3 spans 13 amino acids. V shed 3 bases and J 6 bases; nucleotides not matched to a gene: 5.

The V call is TRBV11-2, the J call TRBJ2-1, with D perhaps matching TRBD2 (7 bases). This CDR3 spans 19 amino acids. Per the germline V gene, CDR1 is SGHAT and CDR2 is FQNNGV. Trimming left V 2 bases short and J 6 bases short, with 26 bases between. CDR3 nucleotides: TGTGCCAGCAGCTTAAGGGCCCCGTCGGCGGGGGCCCAGGTCAATGAGCAGTTCTTC. Protein: CASSLRAPSAGAQVNEQFF.

This clonotype was counted a few times. The rearrangement joins TRBV27 to TRBJ2-1; D may be TRBD1 (5 bases). Germline CDR1 reads MNHEY; CDR2 reads SMNVEV (reference sequence). V lost 4 bases, J lost 0 bases, and 10 bases lay in between. This CDR3 has 15 amino acids. In DNA, the CDR3 is TGTGCCAGCAGTTACGACAGCAGCTCCTACAATGAGCAGTTCTTC. It encodes CASSYDSSSYNEQFF.

The gene calls are TRBV10-2 and TRBJ2-1; 10 positions agree with TRBD2. Germline lookup yields CDR1 WSHSY and CDR2 SAAADI. The CDR3 loop spans 15 amino acids. Trimming removed 3 bases from V and 10 bases from J; junction bases left unmatched: 9. The CDR3, as DNA: TGCGCCAGCAGTGAAAGAAGCGGGGGGGTCGGCGAGCAGTTCTTC. This codes for CASSERSGGVGEQFF.

This clonotype was found a few times. A junction boundary mismatches the germline segment, possibly from a read error. V usage is TRBV5-1 and J usage is TRBJ2-5; 7 bases align to TRBD1. The CDR3 is 14 amino acids. Germline V CDR1 and CDR2: SGHRS, YFSETQ. The DNA of the CDR3 is TGCGCCAGCAGCACTGCGACAGGGCAAGAGGCCCAGTACTTC. Translated: CASSTATGQEAQYF.

This clonotype was counted a few times. The chain has TRBV25-1 and TRBJ1-2; the D gene is possibly TRBD1 (6 bases). This CDR3 comprises 11 residues. Per the germline V gene, CDR1 is MGHDK and CDR2 is SYGVNS. The germline V and J ends were trimmed by 2 bases and 8 bases, with 6 bases remaining between them. The CDR3 region has the DNA TGTGCCAGCAGTGAAAGGGGGGGCTACACCTTC. This codes for CASSERGGYTF.

This rearrangement joins TRBV6-2 or TRBV6-3 to TRBJ2-2; D perhaps matches TRBD2 (5 bases). V lost 0 bases to trimming and J lost 6 bases, with 8 bases between them. In germline, CDR1 is MNHEY, CDR2 SVGEGT. The CDR3 spans 14 residues. The DNA for the CDR3 is TGTGCCAGCAGTTACTCCCTCGGGGCCGGGGAGCTGTTTTTT. Translating it yields CASSYSLGAGELFF.